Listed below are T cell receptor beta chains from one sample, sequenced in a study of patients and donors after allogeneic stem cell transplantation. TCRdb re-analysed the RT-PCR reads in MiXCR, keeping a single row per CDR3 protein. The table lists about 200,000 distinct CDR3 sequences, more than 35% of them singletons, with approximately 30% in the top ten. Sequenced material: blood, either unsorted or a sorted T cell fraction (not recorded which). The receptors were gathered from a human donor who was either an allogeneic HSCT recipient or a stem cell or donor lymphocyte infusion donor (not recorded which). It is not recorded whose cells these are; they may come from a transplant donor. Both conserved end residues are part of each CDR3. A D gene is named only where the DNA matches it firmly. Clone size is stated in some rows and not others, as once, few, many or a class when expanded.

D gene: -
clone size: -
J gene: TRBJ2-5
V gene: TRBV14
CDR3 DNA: TGTGCCAACCCCGGGGGCAGGGAAGAGACCCAGTACTTC
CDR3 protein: CANPGGREETQYF

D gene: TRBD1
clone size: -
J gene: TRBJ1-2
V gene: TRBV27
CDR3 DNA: TGTGCCAGCAGTCGGGGACAGAACTATGGCTACACCTTC
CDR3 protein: CASSRGQNYGYTF

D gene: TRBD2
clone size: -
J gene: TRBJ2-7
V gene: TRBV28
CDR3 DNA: TGTGCCAGCAGTCAGATTCCCGGGACTAGCGGGCACCTAACCTACGAGCAGTACTTC
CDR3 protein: CASSQIPGTSGHLTYEQYF

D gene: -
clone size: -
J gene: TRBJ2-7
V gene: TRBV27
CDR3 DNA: TGTGCCAGCAGTTTATATCAGGGGCCCTACGAGCAGTACTTC
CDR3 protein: CASSLYQGPYEQYF

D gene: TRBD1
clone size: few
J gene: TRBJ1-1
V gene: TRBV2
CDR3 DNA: TGTGCCAGCAGATACAGGGGGCAGAACACTGAAGCTTTCTTT
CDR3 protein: CASRYRGQNTEAFF

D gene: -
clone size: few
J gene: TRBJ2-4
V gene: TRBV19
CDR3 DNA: TGTGCCAGTAGTCTGGTAGCCTTAAAAAACATTCAGTACTTC
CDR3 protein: CASSLVALKNIQYF

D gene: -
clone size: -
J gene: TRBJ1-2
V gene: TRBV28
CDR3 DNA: TGTGCCAGCAGCCATCCGGCGGCAATCTATGGCTACACCTTC
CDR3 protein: CASSHPAAIYGYTF

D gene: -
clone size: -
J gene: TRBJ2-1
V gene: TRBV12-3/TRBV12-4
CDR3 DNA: TGTGCCAGCAGCACCCCCGTGGCGGCCCCCTCCTACAATGAGCAGTTCTTC
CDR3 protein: CASSTPVAAPSYNEQFF

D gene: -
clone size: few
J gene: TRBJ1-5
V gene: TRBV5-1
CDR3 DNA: TGCGCCAGCAGCTTGCTGACAGGATCTCAGCCCCAGCATTTT
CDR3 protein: CASSLLTGSQPQHF

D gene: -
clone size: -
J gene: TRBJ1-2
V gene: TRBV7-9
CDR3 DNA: TGTGCCAGCAGCTTGGGTCGGACCGACGACTATGGCTACACCTTC
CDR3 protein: CASSLGRTDDYGYTF

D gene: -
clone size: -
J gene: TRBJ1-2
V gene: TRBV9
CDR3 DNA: TGTGCCAGCAGCCTACAGGAGGGACATCAGGGGCCCAACTATGGCTACACCTTC
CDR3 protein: CASSLQEGHQGPNYGYTF

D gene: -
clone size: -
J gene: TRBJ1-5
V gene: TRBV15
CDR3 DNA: TGTGCCACCAGCAAACCCGCGGCGGGGCTTAATCAGCCCCAGCATTTT
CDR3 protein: CATSKPAAGLNQPQHF

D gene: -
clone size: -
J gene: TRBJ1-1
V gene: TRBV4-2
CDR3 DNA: TGTGCCAGCAGCCCCTGGGGCCCGGGGGTTACTGAAGCTTTCTTT
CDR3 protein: CASSPWGPGVTEAFF

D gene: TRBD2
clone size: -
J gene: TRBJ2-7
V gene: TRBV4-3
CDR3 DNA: TGCGCCAGCAGCCAAGATCGGGCTAGCGGGATGTACGAGCAGTACTTC
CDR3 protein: CASSQDRASGMYEQYF

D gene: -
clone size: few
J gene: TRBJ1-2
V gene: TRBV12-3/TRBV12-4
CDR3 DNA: TGTGCCAGCAGGCGGGGGGCCTCCAATGCTAACTATGGCTACACCTTC
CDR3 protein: CASRRGASNANYGYTF

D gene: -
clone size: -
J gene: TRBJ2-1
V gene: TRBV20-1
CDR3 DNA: TGCAGTGCTAGAGATCGGGTATACAATGAGCAGTTCTTC
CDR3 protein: CSARDRVYNEQFF

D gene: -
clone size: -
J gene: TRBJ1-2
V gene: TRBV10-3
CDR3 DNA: TGTGCCATCACGGGTACACGTGATGGCTACACCTTC
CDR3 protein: CAITGTRDGYTF